This passage covers 14 T cell receptor beta chains from one sample sequenced in a study of cytomegalovirus exposure and HLA in healthy donors. The PCR had 60 Vbeta and 13 Jbeta primers. Assay: immunoSEQ multiplex PCR; the TCRdb copy retains only in-frame clones and omits some. In the table there are 100,000 to 150,000 clones, about 81% of which are singletons. Sequencing was carried out using PBMCs. The receptors were sampled from a woman younger than 45 in good health and CMV-seronegative.

V usage is TRBV4-1 and J usage is TRBJ2-5; TRBD2 might be the D (5 bases). V was shortened by 0 bases and J by 4 bases, with 12 bases between the two germline ends. Germline CDR1 is MGHRA and CDR2 is YSYEKL. CDR3 length equals 15 residues. CDR3 region: CASSQDSRDRETQYF. CDR3 sequence (DNA): TGCGCCAGCAGCCAAGATTCGAGGGATCGAGAGACCCAGTACTTC.

Points on this clone: Its ends do not fully match the called genes, so a read error is possible. The CDR3 reads CAWSVSPGHWAF. The CDR3 coding sequence is TGTGCCTGGAGTGTATCTCCCGGACATTGGGCTTTC. The chain links TRBV30 to TRBJ2-6, with D perhaps matching TRBD1 (5 bases). Germline V gene sequence: CDR1 GTSNPN, CDR2 SVGIG (reference sequence). The CDR3 runs to 12 residues.

The CDR3 bases are TGTGCCAGCAGCTTAGGCGGGGGGGCGATAGGAGATACGCAGTATTTT. Protein sequence: CASSLGGGAIGDTQYF. The chain recombines TRBV7-8 with TRBJ2-3, with 9 bases lining up with TRBD2. Germline V lookup: CDR1 SGHVS, CDR2 FQNEAQ. The length of the CDR3 is 16 residues. The trim removed 1 base at V and 5 bases at J, leaving 7 bases unmatched.

Regarding this clone: Other DNA sequences from this sample encode an identical CDR3 as well. The chain recombines TRBV6-5 with TRBJ2-2; 11 bases fit TRBD2. Germline CDR1 is MNHEY and CDR2 is SVGAGI. Germline trimming cut 7 bases from V and 1 base from J; bases unmatched to any gene: 2. This CDR3 region has 15 residues. The CDR3, as DNA: TGTGCCAGCAATCTAGCGGGGGGGAACACCGGGGAGCTGTTTTTT. This translates into CASNLAGGNTGELFF.

The chain has TRBV18 and TRBJ2-7, with 15 bases that match TRBD2. CDR3 size: 16 residues. With V trimmed by 3 bases and J by 6 bases, 6 bases remained unmatched. The germline V gene has CDR1 KGHSH and CDR2 LQKENI. The CDR3, as DNA: TGTGCCAGCTCACCGGGACTAGCGGGGGGACTGTCCGAGCAGTACTTC. It codes for CASSPGLAGGLSEQYF.

V is TRBV11-2 and J is TRBJ2-5; D is perhaps TRBD1 (6 bases). Germline V gene sequence: CDR1 SGHAT, CDR2 FQNNGV. V was cut by 3 bases and J by 4 bases, with 12 bases left in between. This CDR3 spans 14 amino acids. DNA for the CDR3: TGTGCCAGCAGCTTGCAGGGGTTCGGAGAGACCCAGTACTTC. This gives the protein CASSLQGFGETQYF.

The chain uses TRBV5-1 and TRBJ1-6, with 8 bases aligning to TRBD1. Trimming at V came to 4 bases and at J to 8 bases, leaving 5 bases not matched to a gene. Germline assignment: CDR1 SGHRS and CDR2 YFSETQ. This CDR3 has 14 amino acids. The CDR3 loop is CASSPGQDYSPLHF. The CDR3 DNA follows: TGCGCCAGCAGCCCGGGACAGGACTATTCACCCCTCCACTTT.

This clone has only a few counts. The chain carries TRBV5-1 and TRBJ2-7, with 14 bases fitting TRBD2. This CDR3 region has 17 residues. Germline lookup yields CDR1 SGHRS and CDR2 YFSETQ. V lost 4 bases and J lost 5; bases outside the gene matches: 11. The CDR3 here is CASSGGLAGVLRDEQYF. In DNA, the CDR3 is TGCGCCAGCAGCGGGGGACTAGCGGGGGTGCTTCGGGACGAGCAGTACTTC.

The V gene is TRBV7-9, the J gene TRBJ2-2; 11 bases map to TRBD2. This CDR3 has 19 amino acids. The germline CDR1 and CDR2 sequences are SEHNR and FQNEAQ (reference sequence). V dropped 1 base and J dropped 3; count of bases not matched to a gene: 10. The CDR3 sequence is CASSLEAPSGGRYTGELFF. CDR3 nucleotide sequence: TGTGCCAGCAGCTTAGAAGCCCCTAGCGGGGGGCGGTACACCGGGGAGCTGTTTTTT.

The V and J genes are TRBV28 and TRBJ1-6; 8 bases line up with TRBD1. V lost 2 bases and J lost 7; bases outside the gene matches: 1. The length of the CDR3 is 14 residues. The germline V gene encodes CDR1 MDHEN and CDR2 SYDVKM. CDR3 nucleotide sequence: TGTGCCAGCAGTTTAAGGGACAGGAATTCACCCCTCCACTTT. Residues: CASSLRDRNSPLHF. Together with reference TRBV28 and TRBJ1-6, the CDR3 gives the full variable domain: DVKVTQSSRYLVKRTGEKVFLECVQDMDHENMFWYRQDPGLGLRLIYFSYDVKMKEKGDIPEGYSVSREKKERFSLILESASTNQTSMYLCASSLRDRNSPLHFGNGTRLTVT.

J is TRBJ2-5 and V is TRBV2; 8 positions match TRBD1. The CDR3 sequence is 12 residues long. Per germline, CDR1 SNHLY and CDR2 FYNNEI. With V trimmed by 11 bases and J by 5 bases, 7 bases remained unmatched. The CDR3 reads CAVTGDGETQYF. CDR3 in DNA: TGTGCCGTGACAGGGGATGGGGAGACCCAGTACTTC.

The gene calls are TRBV7-8 and TRBJ2-7; D is uncertain. CDR3 length equals 13 residues. V dropped 2 bases and J dropped 2 bases, with 7 bases sitting between them. Germline CDR1 SGHVS, CDR2 FQNEAQ. Written as DNA, the CDR3 is TGTGCCAGCAGCTTATCTAGGCCCTACGAGCAGTACTTC. Translated: CASSLSRPYEQYF.

The chain has TRBV5-4 and TRBJ1-2; TRBD1 is a possible D gene (5 bases). CDR3 length equals 14 residues. Looked up from germline, CDR1 is SGHNT and CDR2 is YYREEE (reference sequence). The V end was cut by 5 bases, the J end by 1 base, with 12 bases between. As DNA, the CDR3 is TGTGCCAGCAGTGGAAAGCAGGGTAACTATGGCTACACCTTC. Amino acid sequence: CASSGKQGNYGYTF. Supplemented by reference TRBV5-4 and TRBJ1-2, the full variable domain reads ETGVTQSPTHLIKTRGQQVTLRCSSQSGHNTVSWYQQALGQGPQFIFQYYREEENGRGNFPPRFSGLQFPNYSSELNVNALELDDSALYLCASSGKQGNYGYTFGSGTRLTVV.

This clone was observed a few times. The chain carries TRBV6-5 and TRBJ2-5; 7 nucleotides agree with TRBD1. The germline V gene has CDR1 MNHEY and CDR2 SVGAGI. The CDR3 runs to 15 residues. V lost 0 bases and J lost 2; bases outside the gene matches: 3. CDR3: CASSYSIRGQETQYF. CDR3 DNA sequence: TGTGCCAGCAGTTACTCGATCAGGGGGCAAGAGACCCAGTACTTC.